This is a list of T cell receptor beta chains from one sample in a study of blood T cell repertoires in COVID-19. Some clones are missing from TCRdb's copy, which holds only in-frame ones; the method was immunoSEQ multiplex PCR. This sample yields over 150,000 clones, of which less than 90% are seen a single time; 20% to 25% belongs to the top ten. The sample was peripheral blood. All receptors come from a man between 65 and 80 years old with active or convalescent COVID-19. Both conserved end residues are trimmed from each CDR3. Each record gives: V gene, J gene, D gene, CDR3 protein. D genes are given only for firm matches.

v_gene: TRBV2; j_gene: TRBJ2-7; d_gene: TRBD1; CDR3aa: ASTGQGGIYEQY
v_gene: TRBV5-4; j_gene: TRBJ1-2; d_gene: .; CDR3aa: ASSPQDNYGYT
v_gene: TRBV5-1; j_gene: TRBJ2-2; d_gene: .; CDR3aa: ASSSNAGYTGELF
v_gene: TRBV5-4; j_gene: TRBJ2-3; d_gene: .; CDR3aa: ASSLDRVQPQY
v_gene: TRBV7-2; j_gene: TRBJ1-2; d_gene: .; CDR3aa: ASSLNAGGYGYT
v_gene: TRBV27; j_gene: TRBJ2-1; d_gene: .; CDR3aa: ASAVSGYSYNEQF
v_gene: TRBV7-9; j_gene: TRBJ2-7; d_gene: .; CDR3aa: ASSLWATYEQY
v_gene: TRBV7-9; j_gene: TRBJ1-6; d_gene: TRBD1; CDR3aa: ASSLGGQNSPLH
v_gene: TRBV25-1; j_gene: TRBJ1-2; d_gene: .; CDR3aa: ASSDPRGGTYGYT
v_gene: TRBV9; j_gene: TRBJ1-2; d_gene: .; CDR3aa: ASSVATGRDGYT
v_gene: TRBV5-5; j_gene: TRBJ2-1; d_gene: .; CDR3aa: ASSEEGLSYNEQF
v_gene: TRBV30; j_gene: TRBJ2-7; d_gene: .; CDR3aa: AWSVQGDYEQY
v_gene: TRBV6-5; j_gene: TRBJ2-2; d_gene: TRBD2; CDR3aa: ASSLLAGVGGELF